This TCR beta chain was sequenced for a study of CD8+CD57+ T cells in acquired aplastic anemia. Study at large: Sorted CD4+ plus CD8+ cells gave DNA averaging roughly 3.2 ug. An average of about 10.8 million reads for CD4+ cells was obtained from healthy donors.

TCR beta VDJ combinations and CDR3 sequences were profiled from genomic DNA. MiXCR, run by TCRdb on the reads, gives a single entry per CDR3 protein. The sample yields tens of thousands of distinct CDR3 sequences, 50% to 70% seen once. Whole-study results and caveats: Statistical testing detected no significant gap in CD8+ Simpson's diversity between patients and controls. There were some 27 CD8+ CDR3 sequences that occurred in both patients and controls.

Points on this clonotype: What it binds is not known.

Germline values: CDR1 LNHDA, CDR2 SQIVND (reference sequence). CDR3 length equals 14 residues. V shed 7 bases and J 1 base; nucleotides not matched to a gene: 5. The sequencing sample was made of sorted CD4+, CD8+, or CD8+CD57+ T cells (not recorded which) from PBMCs. The TCR was taken from a human donor in good health, serving as a control. The rearrangement links TRBV19 to TRBJ2-3; 7 nucleotides match TRBD1. The CDR3 DNA follows: TGTGCCAGTAATGAGGGGACAGGCACAGATACGCAGTATTTT. Amino acids: CASNEGTGTDTQYF.